This TCR beta chain was identified during a study of blood T cell repertoires in COVID-19 (dated by TCRdb to the early 2020s). At the level of the whole study: Samples from collaborators originated in the United States, Italy and Spain and spanned both the acute and convalescent phases of COVID-19. The material from the prospective study consisted of cDNA or gDNA derived from T cells, B-cell-depleted T cells, or PBMCs. The dataset comprised deeply sampled blood TCRbeta repertoires from subjects exposed to, actively infected with, or recovered from COVID-19. The repertoires were made available in a free public database intended to serve as a resource for research on the immune response to SARS-CoV-2. Samples were obtained from the ongoing ImmuneRACE study (first 160 participants) and from 950 to 1,500 subjects provided by 6 global collaborators. The sample metadata nearly always contained a de-identified subject ID, COVID-19 status, age in years and sex. Where available, HLA class I and class II types were obtained from metadata supplied by the sample provider rather than from assay-based typing. Study-wide conclusions, independent of this receptor: How much clinical and demographic metadata was included differed by source and by participant, and the metadata was provided uncurated.

TCRbeta CDR3 regions were amplified from genomic DNA using the immunoSEQ Assay, a bias-controlled multiplex PCR. The original methods were these. Nucleated cell counts per sample were estimated from amplification of reference gene primers within the assay. To quantify the absolute abundance of each unique TCRbeta CDR3 rearrangement, sequence reads were collapsed and filtered. For each sample, productive Simpson clonality was calculated by taking the square root of Simpson's diversity index across productive rearrangements. The immuneACCESS repertoire file appears here via TCRdb, limited to in-frame rearrangements. These files lack a portion of the clones; in checked studies, under half of the deficit traces to unresolved V genes, and the cause of the others is not known. V and J calls plus clone size are reproduced from that table; the DNA served to infer D and trimming. This sample is represented by approximately 89,000 clones; roughly 78% of them were singletons. Roughly 19% of the sample is taken by the ten largest.

As regards this clone: Its target antigen remains unknown. Within one base of it there is no much larger clone, and no base qualities were kept.

Each collaborating institution followed its own protocols to collect whole blood in K2EDTA tubes. For TCRbeta analysis, collaborator samples were shipped as frozen whole blood, as isolated PBMCs, or as DNA extracted from either sample type. Sequencing was performed on peripheral blood. This clonotype was sampled from an elderly woman with acute or convalescent COVID-19.

The nucleotides are TGTGCCAGCAGCCCCACCCAGGGTCTTAATGGCTACACCTTC. Its product reads: CASSPTQGLNGYTF. The chain couples TRBV9 to TRBJ1-2, and perhaps TRBD1 as D gene, on 5 matching bases. According to the germline V gene, CDR1 reads SGDLS and CDR2 reads YYNGEE. V is pared back by 4 bases and J by 6 bases, with 16 bases lying between the germline termini. The CDR3 numbers 14 residues from cysteine through phenylalanine. The only DNA kept is the CDR3, 42 bases in frame from the first base.